The 4 T cell receptor beta chains below were found in one sample sequenced in a study of T cell responses to AZD1222 COVID-19 vaccine (dated by TCRdb to the early 2020s). Receptor amplification or capture employed the immunoSEQ multiplex PCR assay. TCRdb's version of the immuneACCESS table is confined to in-frame rearrangements and falls short of the full clone set. An unresolved V gene accounts for under half of the shortfall where checked; the remainder is of unknown origin. The sample yields 90,000 to 130,000 clones; 85% to 95% were counted once. The ten top clones hold approximately 2.9% of the sample. The sample's time point label is to be understood as: about 28 days (+/-7) after the second vaccine dose. The starting material was peripheral blood, obtained 28 days after the second AZD1222 dose. All receptors derive from an adult who received the AZD1222 COVID-19 vaccine.

V and J are TRBV18 and TRBJ2-1; D call uncertain. Germline lookup yields CDR1 KGHSH and CDR2 LQKENI. The length of the CDR3 is 12 residues. Trimming took off 3 bases at V and 6 bases at J, with 6 bases between the two ends. The CDR3: CASSPDVNEQFF. The CDR3 coding sequence is TGTGCCAGCTCACCGGACGTCAATGAGCAGTTCTTC. Together with reference TRBV18 and TRBJ2-1, the CDR3 gives the full variable domain: NAGVMQNPRHLVRRRGQEARLRCSPMKGHSHVYWYRQLPEEGLKFMVYLQKENIIDESGMPKERFSAEFPKEGPSILRIQQVVRGDSAAYFCASSPDVNEQFFGPGTRLTVL.

V is TRBV19 and J is TRBJ1-2; D ambiguous. The germline CDR1 and CDR2 sequences are LNHDA and SQIVND (reference sequence). This CDR3 contains 12 residues. V lost 6 bases to trimming and J lost 5 bases, with 10 bases between them. The CDR3 spells CASSPDGYGYTF. In DNA, the CDR3 is TGTGCCAGTAGCCCAGACGGTTATGGCTACACCTTC.

This chain joins TRBV5-4 and TRBJ1-2; TRBD1 matches at 7 bases. The germline CDR1 and CDR2 sequences are SGHNT and YYREEE (reference sequence). This CDR3 is 14 amino acids long. The V gene end was trimmed by 4 bases and the J gene end by 8 bases; junction bases not matched to a gene: 11. The CDR3 region has the DNA TGTGCCAGCAGCGAGAGGGACAGCGCGTGGGGCTACACCTTC. Its translation: CASSERDSAWGYTF.

The V and J genes are TRBV19 and TRBJ1-1; 7 nucleotides align to TRBD1. This CDR3 is built from 14 residues. The junction had 4 bases not matched to a gene; V was cut back by 5 bases and J by 1 base. Per germline, CDR1 LNHDA and CDR2 SQIVND (reference sequence). CDR3 bases: TGTGCCAGTAGTTACAGGGGCGGGAACACTGAAGCTTTCTTT. Amino acids: CASSYRGGNTEAFF.